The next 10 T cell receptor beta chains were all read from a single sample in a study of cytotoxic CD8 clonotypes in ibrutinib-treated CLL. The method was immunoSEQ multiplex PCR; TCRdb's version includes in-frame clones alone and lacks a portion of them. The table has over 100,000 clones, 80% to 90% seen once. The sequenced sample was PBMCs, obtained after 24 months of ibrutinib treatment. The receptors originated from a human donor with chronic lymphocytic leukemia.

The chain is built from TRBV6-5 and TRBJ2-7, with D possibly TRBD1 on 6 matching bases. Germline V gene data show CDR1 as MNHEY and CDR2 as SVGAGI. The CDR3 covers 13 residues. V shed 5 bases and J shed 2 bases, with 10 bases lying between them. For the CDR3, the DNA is TGTGCCAGCAGTAAACGGACAGCCTACGAGCAGTACTTC. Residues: CASSKRTAYEQYF.

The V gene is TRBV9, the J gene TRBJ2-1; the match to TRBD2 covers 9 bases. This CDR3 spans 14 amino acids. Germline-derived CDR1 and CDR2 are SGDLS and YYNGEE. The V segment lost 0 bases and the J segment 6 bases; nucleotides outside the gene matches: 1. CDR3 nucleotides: TGTGCCAGCAGCGTAGGACTAGCGGCCAATGAGCAGTTCTTC. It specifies CASSVGLAANEQFF.

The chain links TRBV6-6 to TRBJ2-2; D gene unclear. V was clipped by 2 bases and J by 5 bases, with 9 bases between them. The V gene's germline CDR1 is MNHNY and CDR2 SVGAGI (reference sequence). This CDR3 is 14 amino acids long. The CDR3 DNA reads TGTGCCAGCAGTTACACAGTAATGACCGGGGAGCTGTTTTTT. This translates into CASSYTVMTGELFF.

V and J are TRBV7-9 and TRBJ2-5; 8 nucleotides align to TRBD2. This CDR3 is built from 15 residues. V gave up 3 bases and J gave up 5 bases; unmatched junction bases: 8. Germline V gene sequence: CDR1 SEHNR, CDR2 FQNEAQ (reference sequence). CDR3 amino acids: CASSFRGGLRETQYF. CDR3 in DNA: TGTGCCAGCAGCTTTCGGGGGGGCCTGAGGGAGACCCAGTACTTC.

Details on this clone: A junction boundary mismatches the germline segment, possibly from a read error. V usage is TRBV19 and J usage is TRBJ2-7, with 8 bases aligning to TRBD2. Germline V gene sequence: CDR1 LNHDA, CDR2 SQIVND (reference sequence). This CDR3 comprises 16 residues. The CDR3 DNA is TGTGCCAGTAGTATGCCCAGGACTAGCTCCTCCAACGAGCAGTACTTC. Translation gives CASSMPRTSSSNEQYF.

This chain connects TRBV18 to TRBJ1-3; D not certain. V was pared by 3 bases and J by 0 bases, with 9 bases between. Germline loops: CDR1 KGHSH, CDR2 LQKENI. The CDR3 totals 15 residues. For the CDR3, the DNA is TGTGCCAGCTCACCGGACCTTCTCTCTGGAAACACCATATATTTT. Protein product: CASSPDLLSGNTIYF. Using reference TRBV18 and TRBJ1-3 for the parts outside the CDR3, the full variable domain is NAGVMQNPRHLVRRRGQEARLRCSPMKGHSHVYWYRQLPEEGLKFMVYLQKENIIDESGMPKERFSAEFPKEGPSILRIQQVVRGDSAAYFCASSPDLLSGNTIYFGEGSWLTVV.

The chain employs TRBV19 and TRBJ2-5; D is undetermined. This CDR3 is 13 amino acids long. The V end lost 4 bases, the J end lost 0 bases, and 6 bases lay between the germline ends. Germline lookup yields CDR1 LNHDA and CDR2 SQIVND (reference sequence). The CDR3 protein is CASSTPYQETQYF. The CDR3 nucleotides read TGTGCCAGTAGTACCCCCTACCAAGAGACCCAGTACTTC.

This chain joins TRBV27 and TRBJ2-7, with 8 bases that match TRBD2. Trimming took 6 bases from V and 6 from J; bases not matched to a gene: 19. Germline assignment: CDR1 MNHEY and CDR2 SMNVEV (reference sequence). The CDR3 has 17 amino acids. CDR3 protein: CASRMEQSSGTLAEQYF. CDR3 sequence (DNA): TGTGCCAGCAGAATGGAGCAGAGTAGCGGGACCCTCGCCGAGCAGTACTTC.

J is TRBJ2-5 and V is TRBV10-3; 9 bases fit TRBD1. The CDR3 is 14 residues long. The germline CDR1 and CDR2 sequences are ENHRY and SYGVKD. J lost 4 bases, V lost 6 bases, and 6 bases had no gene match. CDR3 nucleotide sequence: TGTGCCATCAGCAGGGACAGGGTAGGAGAGACCCAGTACTTC. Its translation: CAISRDRVGETQYF.

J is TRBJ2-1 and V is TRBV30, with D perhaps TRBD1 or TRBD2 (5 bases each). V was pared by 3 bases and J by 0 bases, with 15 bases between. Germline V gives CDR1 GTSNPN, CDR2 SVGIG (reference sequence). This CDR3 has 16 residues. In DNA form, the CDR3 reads TGTGCCTGGAGGAACGGGCCAGGGAGCTCCTACAATGAGCAGTTCTTC. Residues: CAWRNGPGSSYNEQFF.